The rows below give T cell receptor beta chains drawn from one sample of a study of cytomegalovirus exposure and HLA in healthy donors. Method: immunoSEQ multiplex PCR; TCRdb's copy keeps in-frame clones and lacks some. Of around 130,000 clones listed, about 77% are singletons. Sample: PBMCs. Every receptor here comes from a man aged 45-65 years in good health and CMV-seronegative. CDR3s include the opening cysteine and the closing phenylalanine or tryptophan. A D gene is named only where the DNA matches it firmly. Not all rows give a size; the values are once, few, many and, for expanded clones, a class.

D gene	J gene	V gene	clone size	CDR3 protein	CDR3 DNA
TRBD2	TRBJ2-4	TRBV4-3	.	CATPGLAGIGNIQYF	TGCGCCACCCCTGGTCTAGCGGGAATCGGGAACATTCAGTACTTC
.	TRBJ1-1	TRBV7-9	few	CASSSRGGNTEAFF	TGTGCCAGCAGCTCTCGGGGGGGGAACACTGAAGCTTTCTTT
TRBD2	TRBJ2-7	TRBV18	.	CASSLNGLAVSYEQYF	TGTGCCAGCTCACTAAACGGACTAGCGGTTTCCTACGAGCAGTACTTC
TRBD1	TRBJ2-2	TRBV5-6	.	CASSFDRGRTGELFF	TGTGCCAGCAGCTTTGACAGGGGGCGAACCGGGGAGCTGTTTTTT
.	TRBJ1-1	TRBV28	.	CASSSYRVTEAFF	TGTGCCAGCAGTTCGTACAGGGTCACTGAAGCTTTCTTT
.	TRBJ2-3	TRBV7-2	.	CASSLAVRTFTDTQYF	TGTGCCAGCAGCTTAGCAGTTCGGACTTTCACAGATACGCAGTATTTT
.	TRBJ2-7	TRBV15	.	CATSRDRTSYEQYF	TGTGCCACCAGCAGAGATAGGACATCCTACGAGCAGTACTTC
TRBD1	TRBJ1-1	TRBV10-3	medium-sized	CAIRSDRGGTEAFF	TGTGCCATCAGAAGTGACAGGGGTGGGACTGAAGCTTTCTTT
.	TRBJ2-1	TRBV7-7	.	CASSLGGPLGEQFF	TGTGCTAGCAGCTTAGGCGGGCCGCTGGGTGAGCAGTTCTTC
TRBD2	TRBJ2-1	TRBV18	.	CASSPPRGRTYNEQFF	TGTGCCAGCTCACCACCGCGCGGGAGAACGTACAATGAGCAGTTCTTC
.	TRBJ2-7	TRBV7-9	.	CASSSDRGNSYEQYF	TGTGCCAGCAGCTCGGATAGAGGGAACTCCTACGAGCAGTACTTC
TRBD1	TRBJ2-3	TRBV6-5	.	CASSLGQGTDTQYF	TGTGCCAGCAGCTTAGGACAGGGCACAGATACGCAGTATTTT
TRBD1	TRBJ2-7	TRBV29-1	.	CSAGQGNYEQYF	TGCAGCGCGGGACAGGGGAACTACGAGCAGTACTTC
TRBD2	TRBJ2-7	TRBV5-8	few	CASSPSGSHEQYF	TGTGCCAGCAGCCCTAGCGGGTCCCACGAGCAGTACTTC
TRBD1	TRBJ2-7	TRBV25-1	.	CASSEYRTGAYEQYF	TGTGCCAGCAGTGAATATAGGACAGGGGCCTACGAGCAGTACTTC
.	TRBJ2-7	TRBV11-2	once	CASSYPTAPFSYEQYF	TGTGCCAGCAGCTACCCGACAGCACCATTCTCCTACGAGCAGTACTTC
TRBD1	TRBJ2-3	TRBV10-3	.	CAIQDRATSTDTQYF	TGTGCCATCCAGGACAGGGCGACTAGCACAGATACGCAGTATTTT
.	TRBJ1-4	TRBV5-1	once	CASSSLAGVGLATNEKLFF	TGCGCCAGCAGCTCCCTTGCGGGGGTGGGCCTTGCAACTAATGAAAAACTGTTTTTT
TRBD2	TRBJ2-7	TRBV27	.	CARPGLADYEQYF	TGTGCCAGACCGGGACTAGCGGACTACGAGCAGTACTTC
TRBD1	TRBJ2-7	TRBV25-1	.	CASRGTVGYEQYF	TGTGCCAGCAGGGGGACAGTAGGCTACGAGCAGTACTTC
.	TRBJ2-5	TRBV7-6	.	CASSLGVQGRETQYF	TGTGCCAGCAGCTTAGGGGTACAGGGTCGGGAGACCCAGTACTTC
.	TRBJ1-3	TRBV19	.	CASSAPGNSGNTIYF	TGTGCCAGTAGCGCTCCGGGGAACTCTGGAAACACCATATATTTT
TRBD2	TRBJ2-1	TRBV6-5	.	CASMGEGRDEQFF	TGTGCCAGCATGGGGGAGGGCCGTGATGAGCAGTTCTTC
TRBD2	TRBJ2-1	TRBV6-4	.	CASSEGLAGSSEQFF	TGTGCCAGCAGTGAAGGGCTAGCGGGTTCGTCTGAGCAGTTCTTC
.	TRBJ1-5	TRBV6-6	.	CASRWEGQPQHF	TGTGCCAGCAGGTGGGAGGGGCAGCCCCAGCATTTT
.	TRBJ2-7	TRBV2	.	CASSERTVSSYEQYF	TGTGCCAGCAGTGAACGCACAGTGAGCTCCTACGAGCAGTACTTC
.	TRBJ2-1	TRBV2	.	CASSESGISYNEQFF	TGTGCCAGCAGTGAAAGCGGTATTTCCTACAATGAGCAGTTCTTC
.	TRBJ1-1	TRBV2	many	CASSKGQGSTEAFF	TGTGCCAGCAGTAAAGGGCAGGGGAGCACTGAAGCTTTCTTT
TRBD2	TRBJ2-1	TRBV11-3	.	CASSPGLAGGNEQFF	TGTGCCAGCAGCCCGGGACTAGCGGGAGGGAATGAGCAGTTCTTC
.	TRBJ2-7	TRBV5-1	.	CASSSPSGESDEQYF	TGCGCCAGCAGCTCCCCTTCCGGGGAGTCCGACGAGCAGTACTTC
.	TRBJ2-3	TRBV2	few	CASTTIGGNSLPVADTQYF	TGTGCCAGCACTACGATAGGAGGGAACAGTCTTCCTGTCGCAGATACGCAGTATTTT
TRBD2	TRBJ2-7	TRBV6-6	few	CASTRAGEGYEQYF	TGTGCCAGCACCAGAGCGGGAGAGGGCTACGAGCAGTACTTC
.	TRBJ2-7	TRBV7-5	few	CARMPNSVAGADVHEQYF	TGTGCCAGAATGCCTAATTCGGTAGCGGGAGCGGATGTCCACGAGCAGTACTTC
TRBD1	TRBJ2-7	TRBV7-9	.	CASSPQTGTAYEQYF	TGTGCCAGCAGCCCCCAGACCGGGACAGCCTACGAGCAGTACTTC
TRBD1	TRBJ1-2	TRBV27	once	CASSLAGQGARLDGYTF	TGTGCCAGCAGTTTAGCGGGACAGGGGGCACGATTGGATGGCTACACCTTC
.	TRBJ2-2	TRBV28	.	CASSLGTGRTYPRELFF	TGTGCCAGCAGTTTAGGAACTGGGCGGACTTATCCCAGGGAGCTGTTTTTT
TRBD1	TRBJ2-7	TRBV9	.	CASSVATGGFYEQYF	TGTGCCAGCAGCGTAGCCACAGGGGGTTTCTACGAGCAGTACTTC
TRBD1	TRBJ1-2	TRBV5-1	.	CASSLAGQGGNGYTF	TGCGCCAGCAGCTTGGCCGGACAGGGTGGTAATGGCTACACCTTC
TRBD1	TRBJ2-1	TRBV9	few	CASSPYLTGASYNEQFF	TGTGCCAGCAGCCCCTATCTTACAGGGGCCTCCTACAATGAGCAGTTCTTC
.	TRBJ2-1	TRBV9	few	CASSALAYAEQFF	TGTGCCAGCAGCGCTCTAGCGTATGCTGAGCAGTTCTTC
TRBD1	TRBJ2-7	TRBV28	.	CASSSAPSTGNYEQYF	TGTGCCAGCAGTTCAGCCCCCTCGACAGGGAACTACGAGCAGTACTTC
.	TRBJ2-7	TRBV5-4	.	CASSLQGYEQYF	TGTGCCAGCAGCTTGCAGGGCTACGAGCAGTACTTC
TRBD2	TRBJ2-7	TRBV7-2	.	CASSPLAGGPYEQYF	TGTGCCAGCAGCCCGCTAGCGGGAGGGCCTTACGAGCAGTACTTC
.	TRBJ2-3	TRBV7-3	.	CASSSQRIPSRRHTQYF	TGTGCCAGCAGCTCTCAGCGGATCCCGAGCAGACGGCATACGCAGTATTTT